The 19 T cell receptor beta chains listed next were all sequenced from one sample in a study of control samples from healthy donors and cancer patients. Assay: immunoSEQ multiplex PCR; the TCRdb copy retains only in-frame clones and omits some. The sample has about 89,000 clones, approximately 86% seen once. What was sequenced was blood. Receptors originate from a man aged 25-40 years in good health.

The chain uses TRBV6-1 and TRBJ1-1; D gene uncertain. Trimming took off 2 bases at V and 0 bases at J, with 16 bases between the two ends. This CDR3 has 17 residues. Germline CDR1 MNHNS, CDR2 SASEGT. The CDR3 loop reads CASSEKVRGYMNTEAFF. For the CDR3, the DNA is TGTGCCAGCAGTGAAAAGGTCCGGGGTTACATGAACACTGAAGCTTTCTTT.

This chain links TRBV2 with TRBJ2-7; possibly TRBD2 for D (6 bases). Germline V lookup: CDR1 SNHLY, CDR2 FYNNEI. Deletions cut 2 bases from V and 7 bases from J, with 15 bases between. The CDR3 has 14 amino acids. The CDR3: CASSETPGRSEQYV. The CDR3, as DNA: TGTGCCAGCAGTGAAACACCAGGGAGGTCAGAGCAGTACGTC.

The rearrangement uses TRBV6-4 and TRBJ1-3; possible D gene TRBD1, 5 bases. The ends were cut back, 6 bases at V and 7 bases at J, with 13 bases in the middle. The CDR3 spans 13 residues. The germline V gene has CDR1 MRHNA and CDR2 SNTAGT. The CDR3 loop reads CASSQNGGNTIYF. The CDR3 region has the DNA TGTGCCAGCAGCCAAAACGGGGGGAACACCATATATTTT.

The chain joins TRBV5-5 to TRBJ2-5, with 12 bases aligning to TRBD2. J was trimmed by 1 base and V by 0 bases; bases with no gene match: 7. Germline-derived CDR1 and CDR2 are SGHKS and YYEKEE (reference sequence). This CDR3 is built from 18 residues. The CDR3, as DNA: TGTGCCAGCAGCTTGGGACTAGCGGGGGTCATATTCCAAGAGACCCAGTACTTC. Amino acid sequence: CASSLGLAGVIFQETQYF.

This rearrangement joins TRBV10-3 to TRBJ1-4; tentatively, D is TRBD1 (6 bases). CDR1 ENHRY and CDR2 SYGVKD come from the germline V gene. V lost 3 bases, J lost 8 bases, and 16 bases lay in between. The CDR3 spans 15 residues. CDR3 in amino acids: CAISDTGRFGEKLFF. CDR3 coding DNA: TGTGCCATCAGTGATACAGGGAGGTTCGGCGAAAAACTGTTTTTT.

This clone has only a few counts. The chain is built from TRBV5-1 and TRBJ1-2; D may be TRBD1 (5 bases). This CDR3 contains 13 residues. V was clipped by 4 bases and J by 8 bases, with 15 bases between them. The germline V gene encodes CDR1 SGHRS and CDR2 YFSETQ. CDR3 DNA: TGCGCCAGCAGCATTGGGACGGGAGCGGGCTACACCTTC. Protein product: CASSIGTGAGYTF.

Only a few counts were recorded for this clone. The CDR3 spells CSVSGPLLETQYF. The CDR3 DNA follows: TGCAGCGTCAGCGGACCCCTGTTGGAGACCCAGTACTTC. This chain joins TRBV29-1 and TRBJ2-5; maybe TRBD2 (5 bases). Deletions cut 6 bases from V and 5 bases from J, with 16 bases between. This CDR3 is 13 amino acids long. CDR1 and CDR2 (germline): SQVTM, ANQGSEA. The full variable domain, rest sourced from reference TRBV29-1 and TRBJ2-5, is SAVISQKPSRDICQRGTSLTIQCQVDSQVTMMFWYRQQPGQSLTLIATANQGSEATYESGFVIDKFPISRPNLTFSTLTVSNMSPEDSSIYLCSVSGPLLETQYFGPGTRLLVL.

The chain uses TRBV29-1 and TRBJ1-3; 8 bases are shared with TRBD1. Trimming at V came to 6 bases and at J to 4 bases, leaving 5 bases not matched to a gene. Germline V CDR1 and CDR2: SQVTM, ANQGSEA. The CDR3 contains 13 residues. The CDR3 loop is CSVGQGTGNTIYF. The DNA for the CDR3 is TGCAGCGTCGGACAGGGAACGGGAAACACCATATATTTT.

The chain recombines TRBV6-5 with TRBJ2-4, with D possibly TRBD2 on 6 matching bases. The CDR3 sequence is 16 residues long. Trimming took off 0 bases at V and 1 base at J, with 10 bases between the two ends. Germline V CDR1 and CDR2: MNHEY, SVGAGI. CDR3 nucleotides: TGTGCCAGCAGTTACTCGGGGGGAATGGCCAAAAACATTCAGTACTTC. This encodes CASSYSGGMAKNIQYF.

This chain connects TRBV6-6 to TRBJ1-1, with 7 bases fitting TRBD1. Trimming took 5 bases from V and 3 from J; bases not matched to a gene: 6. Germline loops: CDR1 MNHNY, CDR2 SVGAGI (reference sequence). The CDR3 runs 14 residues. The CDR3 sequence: CASSPTGYDTEAFF. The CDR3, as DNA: TGTGCCAGCAGTCCGACAGGGTATGACACTGAAGCTTTCTTT.

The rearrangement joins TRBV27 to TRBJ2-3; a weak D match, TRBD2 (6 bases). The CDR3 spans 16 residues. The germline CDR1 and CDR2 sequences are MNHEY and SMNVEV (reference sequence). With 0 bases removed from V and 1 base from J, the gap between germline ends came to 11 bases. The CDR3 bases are TGTGCCAGCAGTTTATCGGGGGGTAGTCGCACAGATACGCAGTATTTT. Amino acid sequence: CASSLSGGSRTDTQYF.

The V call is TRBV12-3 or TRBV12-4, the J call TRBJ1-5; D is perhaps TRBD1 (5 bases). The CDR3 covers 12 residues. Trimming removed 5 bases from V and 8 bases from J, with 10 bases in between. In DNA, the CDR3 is TGTGCCAGCAGTAGGGGTACTGAGCCCCAGCATTTT. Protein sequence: CASSRGTEPQHF.

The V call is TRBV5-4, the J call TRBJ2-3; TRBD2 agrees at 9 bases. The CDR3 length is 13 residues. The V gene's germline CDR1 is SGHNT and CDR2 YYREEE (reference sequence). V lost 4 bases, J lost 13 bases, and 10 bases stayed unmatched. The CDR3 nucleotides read TGTGCCAGCAGCGTACCCGGGACTAGCAGGAAGTATTTT. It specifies CASSVPGTSRKYF.

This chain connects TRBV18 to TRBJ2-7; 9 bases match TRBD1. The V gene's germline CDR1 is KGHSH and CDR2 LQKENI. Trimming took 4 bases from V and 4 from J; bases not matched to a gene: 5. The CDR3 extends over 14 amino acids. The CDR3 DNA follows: TGTGCCAGCTCACTTACAGGGGGCGTGTACGAGCAGTACGTC. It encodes CASSLTGGVYEQYV.

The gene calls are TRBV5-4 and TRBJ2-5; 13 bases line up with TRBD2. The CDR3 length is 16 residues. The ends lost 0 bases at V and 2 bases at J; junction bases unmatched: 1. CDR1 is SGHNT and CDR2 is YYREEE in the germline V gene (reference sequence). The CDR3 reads CASSLELAGGQETQYF. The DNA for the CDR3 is TGTGCCAGCAGCTTGGAACTAGCGGGGGGGCAAGAGACCCAGTACTTC.

The CDR3 DNA is TGCAGCGTTGACCCCCAGGGCTATGGCTACACCTTC. It specifies CSVDPQGYGYTF. The rearrangement links TRBV29-1 to TRBJ1-2; weak D call: TRBD1 (5 bases). The CDR3 is made up of 12 amino acids. V lost 3 bases to trimming and J lost 4 bases, with 9 bases between them. Germline CDR1 and CDR2: SQVTM and ANQGSEA.

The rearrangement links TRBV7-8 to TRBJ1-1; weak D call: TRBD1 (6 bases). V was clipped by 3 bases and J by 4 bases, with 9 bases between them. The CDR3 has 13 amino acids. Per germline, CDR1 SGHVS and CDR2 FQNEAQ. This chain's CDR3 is CASSLVRGTEAFF. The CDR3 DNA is TGTGCCAGCAGCTTGGTCAGGGGCACTGAAGCTTTCTTT.

Here the CDR3 reads CASSFLRNRGITEAFF. The CDR3 coding sequence is TGTGCCAGCAGCTTTTTACGGAATCGGGGGATCACTGAAGCTTTCTTT. This chain connects TRBV7-9 to TRBJ1-1; the D gene is possibly TRBD1 (5 bases). Trimming removed 3 bases at V and 4 bases at J, with 18 bases between. The CDR3 runs 16 residues. In germline, CDR1 is SEHNR, CDR2 FQNEAQ (reference sequence).

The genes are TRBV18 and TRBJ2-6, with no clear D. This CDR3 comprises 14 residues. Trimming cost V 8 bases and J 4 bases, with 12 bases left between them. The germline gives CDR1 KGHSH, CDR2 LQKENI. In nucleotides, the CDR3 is TGTGCCAGCCGTCCCCTTGGGGGGGCCAACGTCCTGACTTTC. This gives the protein CASRPLGGANVLTF.